Shown below are 19 T cell receptor beta chains from a single sample sequenced in a study of CD8+ T cells in alopecia areata listed by TCRdb under 2018. Preparation of the library involved the immunoSEQ multiplex PCR assay. RNA was extracted from all samples and reverse transcribed into cDNA, which served as template for TCR sequencing. TCRdb took over this immuneACCESS table, retaining in-frame rearrangements with V and J assigned. Such tables are incomplete; in checked studies, under half of the missing clones stem from an unresolved V gene, and the remainder is unexplained. Here the sample has 65,000 to 95,000 clones; roughly half occur a single time. The ten largest make up roughly 5.6% of the sample. The sequenced sample was NKG2D-high CD8+ T cells sorted from blood. The cell subset or site label, read with the paper, signifies: sorted CD8+ NKG2D-high blood T cells. The receptors here all came from a human donor with alopecia areata.

V usage is TRBV29-1 and J usage is TRBJ2-7, with 13 bases identical to TRBD2. Germline V gene data show CDR1 as SQVTM and CDR2 as ANQGSEA. With 6 bases clipped from V and 2 bases from J, the junction kept 1 base outside the gene matches. This CDR3 is 13 amino acids long. The CDR3 DNA reads as TGCAGCGTGGGGACTAGCGGGGCCTACGAGCAGTACTTC. Protein: CSVGTSGAYEQYF.

The rearrangement uses TRBV2 and TRBJ2-2; weak D call: TRBD2 (6 bases). The CDR3 runs to 14 residues. V gave up 2 bases and J gave up 6 bases, with 10 bases separating them. Germline CDR1 SNHLY, CDR2 FYNNEI. Here the CDR3 reads CASSEMGDSGELFF. The CDR3 DNA sequence: TGTGCCAGCAGTGAAATGGGGGACTCCGGGGAGCTGTTTTTT. Drawing the rest from reference TRBV2 and TRBJ2-2, the complete variable domain is EPEVTQTPSHQVTQMGQEVILRCVPISNHLYFYWYRQILGQKVEFLVSFYNNEISEKSEIFDDQFSVERPDGSNFTLKIRSTKLEDSAMYFCASSEMGDSGELFFGEGSRLTVL.

The rearrangement uses TRBV7-9 and TRBJ2-5, with unresolved D. The CDR3 is made up of 15 amino acids. The germline V and J ends were trimmed by 3 bases and 5 bases, with 16 bases remaining between them. Germline V gene lookup returns CDR1 SEHNR and CDR2 FQNEAQ (reference sequence). CDR3 loop: CASSFLGSGRETQYF. DNA for the CDR3: TGTGCCAGCAGCTTTTTGGGTTCTGGCAGGGAGACCCAGTACTTC. The full variable domain, its missing parts supplied by reference TRBV7-9 and TRBJ2-5, is DTGVSQNPRHKITKRGQNVTFRCDPISEHNRLYWYRQTLGQGPEFLTYFQNEAQLEKSRLLSDRFSAERPKGSFSTLEIQRTEQGDSAMYLCASSFLGSGRETQYFGPGTRLLVL.

This clone showed up just a few times. The chain has TRBV2 and TRBJ1-4; 7 positions match TRBD1. This CDR3 region has 14 residues. The V segment lost 4 bases and the J segment 7 bases; nucleotides outside the gene matches: 6. Germline loops: CDR1 SNHLY, CDR2 FYNNEI. CDR3 DNA sequence: TGTGCCAGCAGTGCACCGGGACAGCCTGAAAAACTGTTTTTT. Its translation is CASSAPGQPEKLFF.

This chain links TRBV29-1 with TRBJ2-1; a possible D gene is TRBD2 (6 bases). The V end was cut by 0 bases, the J end by 2 bases, with 8 bases between. Germline assignment: CDR1 SQVTM and CDR2 ANQGSEA. The CDR3 loop spans 14 amino acids. The CDR3 loop is CSVEEPGAYNEQFF. Here the CDR3 DNA reads TGCAGCGTTGAAGAGCCGGGAGCCTACAATGAGCAGTTCTTC.

V and J are TRBV10-2 and TRBJ2-2, with unresolved D. The germline V gene encodes CDR1 WSHSY and CDR2 SAAADI. The CDR3 loop spans 10 amino acids. The ends were cut back, 6 bases at V and 7 bases at J, with 3 bases in the middle. The CDR3 coding sequence is TGCGCCAGCAGGGACGGGGAGCTGTTTTTT. Translating gives CASRDGELFF.

The sample holds one count of this clone. CDR3 in DNA: TGTGCCAGCAGTTACCCAGGGGCCCTCCCTCATGGCTACACCTTC. The encoded protein is CASSYPGALPHGYTF. The chain uses TRBV6-6 and TRBJ1-2; D is possibly TRBD1 (6 bases). The CDR3 spans 15 residues. Germline values: CDR1 MNHNY, CDR2 SVGAGI (reference sequence). The V and J ends lost 2 bases and 6 bases respectively, with 16 bases between them.

This clone was detected a few times. The chain is built from TRBV7-9 and TRBJ2-1; D possibly corresponds to TRBD1 (6 bases). Germline assignment: CDR1 SEHNR and CDR2 FQNEAQ (reference sequence). This CDR3 has 14 amino acids. Trimming shortened V by 4 bases and J by 3 bases, and 10 bases separated the two germline ends. The CDR3 coding sequence is TGTGCCAGCAGCTCTGGACAGAGCTACAATGAGCAGTTCTTC. Translating gives CASSSGQSYNEQFF. The variable domain in full, with the rest retrieved from reference TRBV7-9 and TRBJ2-1, is DTGVSQNPRHKITKRGQNVTFRCDPISEHNRLYWYRQTLGQGPEFLTYFQNEAQLEKSRLLSDRFSAERPKGSFSTLEIQRTEQGDSAMYLCASSSGQSYNEQFFGPGTRLTVL.

This chain joins TRBV12-5 and TRBJ2-1; no clear D. The V end was cut by 6 bases, the J end by 9 bases, with 9 bases between. The CDR3 loop spans 11 amino acids. The V gene's germline CDR1 is LGHNT and CDR2 FRNRAP. The CDR3 region has the DNA TGTGCTAGTGGGGAGTGGGGTGAGCAGTTCTTC. It translates to CASGEWGEQFF. The full variable domain, rest sourced from reference TRBV12-5 and TRBJ2-1, is DARVTQTPRHKVTEMGQEVTMRCQPILGHNTVFWYRQTMMQGLELLAYFRNRAPLDDSGMPKDRFSAEMPDATLATLKIQPSEPRDSAVYFCASGEWGEQFFGPGTRLTVL.

V gene TRBV30 combines with J gene TRBJ2-2; no definite D call. Germline loops: CDR1 GTSNPN, CDR2 SVGIG (reference sequence). The CDR3 has 13 amino acids. V was trimmed by 6 bases and J by 6 bases, leaving 14 bases between them. The CDR3 is CACSGRSSGELFF. The CDR3 nucleotides read TGTGCCTGCTCCGGACGCAGCTCCGGGGAGCTGTTTTTT.

The rearrangement uses TRBV13 and TRBJ2-5, with TRBD1 identical over 7 bases. The trim removed 0 bases at V and 6 bases at J, leaving 4 bases unmatched. CDR1 is PRHDT, CDR2 FYEKMQ, per germline (reference sequence). CDR3 length: 14 residues. CDR3 DNA sequence: TGTGCCAGCAGCTTAGGGACAGGGCTGAAGACCCAGTACTTC. It yields the protein CASSLGTGLKTQYF.

The chain employs TRBV29-1 and TRBJ2-7; possibly TRBD2 for D (5 bases). The germline CDR1 and CDR2 sequences are SQVTM and ANQGSEA. This CDR3 spans 12 amino acids. Deletions cut 5 bases from V and 6 bases from J, with 14 bases between. The CDR3 sequence: CSVLAGRGEQYF. In DNA form, the CDR3 reads TGCAGCGTTTTGGCGGGCCGGGGCGAGCAGTACTTC.

The gene calls are TRBV28 and TRBJ2-1, with D possibly being TRBD1 (6 bases). This CDR3 contains 12 residues. Germline CDR1 MDHEN, CDR2 SYDVKM. Between the trimmed V and J ends, which lost 5 bases and 9 bases, there was a span of 11 bases. CDR3 loop: CASSTGQTEQFF. The CDR3 DNA reads as TGTGCCAGCAGTACCGGACAGACTGAGCAGTTCTTC.

This rearrangement joins TRBV27 to TRBJ1-5; tentatively, D is TRBD1 (6 bases). V shed 6 bases and J shed 0 bases, with 15 bases lying between them. The CDR3 covers 16 residues. CDR1 and CDR2 from the germline V gene are MNHEY and SMNVEV (reference sequence). The CDR3 region is CASRPGTPYSNQPQHF. CDR3 sequence (DNA): TGTGCCAGCAGACCCGGGACACCGTATAGCAATCAGCCCCAGCATTTT.

V is TRBV29-1 and J is TRBJ2-2; D ambiguous. Trimming shortened V by 6 bases and J by 2 bases, and 10 bases separated the two germline ends. This CDR3 has 13 residues. Germline-derived CDR1 and CDR2 are SQVTM and ANQGSEA. The CDR3 is CSVVAANTGELFF. CDR3 nucleotide sequence: TGCAGCGTGGTCGCAGCTAACACCGGGGAGCTGTTTTTT.

This clone appeared a few times. The V call is TRBV7-9, the J call TRBJ2-1; 7 bases are a match to TRBD1. CDR3 length equals 12 residues. The V gene end was trimmed by 11 bases and the J gene end by 5 bases; junction bases not matched to a gene: 6. CDR1 and CDR2 from the germline V gene are SEHNR and FQNEAQ (reference sequence). CDR3 region: CALRGRNNEQFF. The CDR3 DNA follows: TGTGCCTTAAGGGGGCGCAACAATGAGCAGTTCTTC.

In DNA form, the CDR3 reads TGCGCCAGCAGGGAAGAGGGGGCCAACGTCCTGACTTTC. Protein product: CASREEGANVLTF. The chain employs TRBV5-1 and TRBJ2-6; D is unclear. This CDR3 is built from 13 residues. Looked up from germline, CDR1 is SGHRS and CDR2 is YFSETQ. V was cut by 5 bases and J by 4 bases, with 7 bases left in between.

V and J are TRBV29-1 and TRBJ2-7; D is uncertain. Germline CDR1 reads SQVTM; CDR2 reads ANQGSEA. The CDR3 has 13 amino acids. The ends were cut back, 4 bases at V and 1 base at J, with 11 bases in the middle. Here the CDR3 reads CSVVPGSSYEQYF. CDR3 nucleotides: TGCAGCGTTGTCCCGGGCAGTTCCTACGAGCAGTACTTC.

DNA for the CDR3: TGTGCCAGCAGTTTAACGCAGACAGGCACTGAAGCTTTCTTT. It specifies CASSLTQTGTEAFF. This chain joins TRBV27 and TRBJ1-1, with a tentative D call TRBD1 (6 bases). Trimming removed 2 bases at V and 4 bases at J, with 11 bases between. Per the germline V gene, CDR1 is MNHEY and CDR2 is SMNVEV (reference sequence). This CDR3 has 14 residues.